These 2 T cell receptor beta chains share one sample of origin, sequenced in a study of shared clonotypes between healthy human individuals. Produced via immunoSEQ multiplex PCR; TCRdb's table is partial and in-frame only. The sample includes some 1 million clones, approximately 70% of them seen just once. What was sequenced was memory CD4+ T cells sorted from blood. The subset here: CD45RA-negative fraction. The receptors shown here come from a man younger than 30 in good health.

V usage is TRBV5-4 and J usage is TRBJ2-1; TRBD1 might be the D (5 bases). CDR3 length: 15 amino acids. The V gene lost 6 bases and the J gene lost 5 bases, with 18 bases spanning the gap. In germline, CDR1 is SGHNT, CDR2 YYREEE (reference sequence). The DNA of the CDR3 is TGTGCCAGCACCATCCAGGGCCCGCTCAACAATGAGCAGTTCTTC. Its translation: CASTIQGPLNNEQFF.

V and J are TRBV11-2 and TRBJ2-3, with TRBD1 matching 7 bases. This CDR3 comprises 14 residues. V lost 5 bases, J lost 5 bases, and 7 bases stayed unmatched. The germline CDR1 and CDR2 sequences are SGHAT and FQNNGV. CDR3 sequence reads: CASSTTGPGDTQYF. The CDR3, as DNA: TGTGCCAGCAGCACGACAGGGCCGGGAGATACGCAGTATTTT.